Listed below are T cell receptor beta chains from one sample, sequenced in a study of CD8+ T cells in alopecia areata. Profiling relied on immunoSEQ multiplex PCR, and the TCRdb table lists in-frame clones only, not all of them. Of about 210,000 clones detected, approximately 40% appear once; the ten largest clones hold around 3%. Specimen: CD4+ T cells sorted from blood, collected at roughly week 36, from a patient treated with tofacitinib. All receptors derive from a human donor with alopecia areata. CDR3s include the opening cysteine and the closing phenylalanine or tryptophan. The D gene is left open where the match is weak. The size entry is marked missing in some rows and otherwise reads once, few, many or a size class.

v_gene	j_gene	abundance	d_gene	CDR3aa	CDR3nt
TRBV4-1	TRBJ2-2	.	TRBD2	CASSLSPSEGSGGAPTGELFF	TGCGCCAGCAGCCTCTCACCATCGGAGGGTAGCGGGGGGGCCCCCACCGGGGAGCTGTTTTTT
TRBV6-6	TRBJ2-7	.	.	CASSYRSVDYEQYF	TGTGCCAGCAGTTACAGATCAGTGGACTACGAGCAGTACTTC
TRBV2	TRBJ1-1	.	.	CASGGGVWTEAFF	TGTGCCAGCGGGGGCGGGGTATGGACTGAAGCTTTCTTT
TRBV6-5	TRBJ2-1	.	.	CASSSPSIEQFF	TGTGCCAGCAGTTCTCCTAGCATTGAGCAGTTCTTC
TRBV29-1	TRBJ2-7	few	TRBD2	CSALTSGASYEQYF	TGCAGCGCCTTGACTAGCGGAGCCTCCTACGAGCAGTACTTC
TRBV7-2	TRBJ2-3	.	.	CASSSPRGGRSGDPDTQYF	TGTGCCAGCAGCTCCCCACGGGGTGGGAGATCTGGGGATCCAGATACGCAGTATTTT
TRBV10-3	TRBJ1-4	many	.	CAISPQNQREKLFF	TGTGCCATCAGTCCCCAGAACCAGAGGGAAAAACTGTTTTTT
TRBV5-1	TRBJ1-5	.	TRBD1	CASSLEQGHQPQHF	TGCGCCAGCAGCCTGGAACAGGGGCATCAGCCCCAGCATTTT
TRBV15	TRBJ1-2	.	TRBD1	CATSRAGTGGYGYTF	TGTGCCACCAGCAGAGCTGGGACAGGGGGCTATGGCTACACCTTC
TRBV19	TRBJ1-2	.	.	CASSSSSGYGYTF	TGTGCCAGTTCGTCCTCGTCGGGCTATGGCTACACCTTC
TRBV28	TRBJ1-4	.	.	CASLSVGGDEKLFF	TGTGCCAGCCTTTCTGTGGGGGGCGATGAAAAACTGTTTTTT
TRBV30	TRBJ1-2	few	.	CAWSQDAYGYTF	TGTGCCTGGAGCCAAGATGCCTATGGCTACACCTTC
TRBV11-2	TRBJ1-3	.	.	CASRWSGGNTIYF	TGTGCCAGCAGATGGTCCGGAGGAAACACCATATATTTT
TRBV6-5	TRBJ1-2	few	.	CASSYGGGSNGYTF	TGTGCCAGCAGTTACGGTGGAGGAAGCAATGGCTACACCTTC
TRBV4-1	TRBJ2-1	many	.	CASSQDRSSLSSYNEQFF	TGCGCCAGCAGCCAAGATCGGTCTAGCTTGAGCTCCTACAATGAGCAGTTCTTC
TRBV7-3	TRBJ2-7	.	TRBD2	CASNPLAGDEQYF	TGTGCCAGCAACCCCCTGGCGGGAGACGAGCAGTACTTC
TRBV6-6	TRBJ2-1	few	.	CASLWGQVGEQFF	TGTGCCAGCCTTTGGGGGCAGGTGGGTGAGCAGTTCTTC
TRBV29-1	TRBJ1-2	few	TRBD1	CSVSLGQGNYGYTF	TGCAGCGTATCACTGGGACAGGGAAACTATGGCTACACCTTC
TRBV7-9	TRBJ2-3	few	TRBD1	CASSTGTGYTDTQYF	TGTGCCAGCAGCACCGGGACAGGCTACACAGATACGCAGTATTTT
TRBV6-4	TRBJ2-3	.	.	CASSDSGRRSTDTQYF	TGTGCCAGCAGTGACTCGGGAAGAAGGTCCACAGATACGCAGTATTTT
TRBV6-4	TRBJ1-1	few	.	CASSDSPGRVTEAFF	TGTGCCAGCAGTGACTCGCCGGGGAGAGTTACTGAAGCTTTCTTT
TRBV29-1	TRBJ2-5	.	TRBD1	CKTTGVGETQYF	TGCAAAACGACAGGGGTGGGAGAGACCCAGTACTTC
TRBV28	TRBJ1-2	few	.	CASSSSDGYVYGYTF	TGTGCCAGCAGTTCCTCCGACGGCTACGTCTATGGCTACACCTTC
TRBV7-3	TRBJ2-2	.	.	CASSFLGTGELFF	TGTGCCAGCAGCTTTTTGGGTACCGGGGAGCTGTTTTTT
TRBV18	TRBJ2-7	.	TRBD1	CASSPSADRGYEQYF	TGTGCCAGCTCACCATCCGCGGACAGGGGCTACGAGCAGTACTTC
TRBV19	TRBJ2-7	.	TRBD2	CASRPGLDPYEQYF	TGTGCCAGTAGACCCGGACTAGACCCCTACGAGCAGTACTTC
TRBV7-6	TRBJ2-1	.	.	CASSASGFEQFF	TGTGCCAGCAGCGCAAGCGGGTTTGAGCAGTTCTTC
TRBV9	TRBJ2-7	.	TRBD2	CASSVGPSGGGYEQYF	TGTGCCAGCAGCGTAGGCCCTAGCGGGGGAGGCTACGAGCAGTACTTC
TRBV27	TRBJ2-4	.	.	CASSLLGGAVAKNIQYF	TGTGCCAGCAGTTTACTGGGGGGCGCGGTGGCCAAAAACATTCAGTACTTC
TRBV6-5	TRBJ2-3	.	.	CASREWGGSTDTQYF	TGTGCCAGCAGGGAGTGGGGCGGGAGCACAGATACGCAGTATTTT